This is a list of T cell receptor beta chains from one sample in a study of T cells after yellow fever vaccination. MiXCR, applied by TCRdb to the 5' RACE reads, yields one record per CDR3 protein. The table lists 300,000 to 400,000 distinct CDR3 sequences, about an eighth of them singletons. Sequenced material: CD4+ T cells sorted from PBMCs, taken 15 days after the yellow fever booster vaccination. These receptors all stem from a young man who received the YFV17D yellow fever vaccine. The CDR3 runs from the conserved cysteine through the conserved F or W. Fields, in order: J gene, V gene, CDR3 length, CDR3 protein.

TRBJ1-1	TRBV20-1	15	CSAFPGGRLNTEAFF
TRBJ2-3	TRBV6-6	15	CASSYSAGAGDTQYF
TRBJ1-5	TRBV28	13	CASSFDLNQPQHF
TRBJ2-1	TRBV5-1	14	CASSLAEEAGEQFF
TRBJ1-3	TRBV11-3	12	CASSQDGDTIYF
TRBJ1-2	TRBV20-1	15	CSASWGARANYGYTF
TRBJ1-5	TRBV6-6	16	CASSYSIGIKDQPQHF
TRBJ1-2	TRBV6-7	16	CASSYSPGREDYGYTF
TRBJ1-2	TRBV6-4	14	CASSDGGSNYGYTF
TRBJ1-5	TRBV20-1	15	CSARIQGAGNQPQHF
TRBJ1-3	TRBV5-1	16	CASSGTGTSSGNTIYF
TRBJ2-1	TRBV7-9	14	CASTRTGEFNEQFF
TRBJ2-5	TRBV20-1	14	CSATRDRWGETQYF
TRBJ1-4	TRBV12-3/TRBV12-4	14	CASSSPDTYEKLFF
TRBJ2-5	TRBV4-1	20	CASSQDPRTSGGLLQETQYF
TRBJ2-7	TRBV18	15	CASSPGEVRSYEQYF
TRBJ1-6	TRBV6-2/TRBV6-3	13	CASSPGRARTLHF
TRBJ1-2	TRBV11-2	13	CASSLVRVSGYTF